These 32 T cell receptor beta chains originate from one sample sequenced in a study of T cells after somatic rescue of genetic block. The assay was immunoSEQ multiplex PCR, and TCRdb's table has in-frame clones only and misses some. Altogether 10,000 to 15,000 clones are present, 60% to 75% being singletons, with the ten largest covering 15% to 20%. Material: peripheral blood mononuclear cells (PBMCs). Receptor source: a boy aged 10-17 years.

This clone was found a few times. The chain recombines TRBV14 with TRBJ2-2; the match to TRBD2 covers 13 bases. The CDR3 is 18 residues long. J gave up 3 bases and V 3 bases, and 7 bases lay outside the gene matches. The germline CDR1 and CDR2 sequences are SGHDN and FVKESK. The CDR3 nucleotides read TGTGCCAGCAGCCAGAGTGGACTAGCGGGAGTCCACACCGGGGAGCTGTTTTTT. As protein: CASSQSGLAGVHTGELFF.

This clone was found a few times. The chain combines TRBV30 with TRBJ1-2; the D gene is possibly TRBD1 (5 bases). This CDR3 spans 10 amino acids. Per the germline V gene, CDR1 is GTSNPN and CDR2 is SVGIG (reference sequence). V was shortened by 1 base and J by 8 bases, with 5 bases between the two germline ends. CDR3 amino acids: CAWSGQGYTF. The CDR3 nucleotides read TGTGCCTGGAGTGGACAGGGCTACACCTTC.

The chain is built from TRBV18 and TRBJ2-7; a weak D match, TRBD1 (5 bases). Germline V gene sequence: CDR1 KGHSH, CDR2 LQKENI. CDR3 length: 16 amino acids. V lost 6 bases to trimming and J lost 1 base, with 19 bases between them. The CDR3 DNA reads TGTGCCAGCTCTCGTGGGGCAGGCTCGATGTCCTACGAGCAGTACTTC. It specifies CASSRGAGSMSYEQYF.

The V gene is TRBV5-1, the J gene TRBJ1-2; 8 positions match TRBD1. J gave up 6 bases and V 4 bases, and 8 bases lay outside the gene matches. Germline values: CDR1 SGHRS, CDR2 YFSETQ. This CDR3 is 14 amino acids long. The CDR3 DNA reads TGCGCCAGCAGCCCCCAGACAGGGGTGGATGGCTACACCTTC. Its protein is CASSPQTGVDGYTF.

The V call is TRBV7-8, the J call TRBJ1-6, with D hard to call. The CDR3 loop spans 15 amino acids. V gave up 2 bases and J gave up 9 bases, with 14 bases separating them. Germline V gives CDR1 SGHVS, CDR2 FQNEAQ. This CDR3 is CASSLQGAVVSPLHF. The CDR3 region has the DNA TGTGCCAGCAGCTTACAAGGAGCAGTAGTTTCACCCCTCCACTTT.

The V gene is TRBV11-2, the J gene TRBJ2-7; D might be TRBD1 (6 bases). The CDR3 is 13 amino acids. CDR1 SGHAT and CDR2 FQNNGV come from the germline V gene. V dropped 10 bases and J dropped 2 bases, with 15 bases sitting between them. The CDR3 coding sequence is TGTGCCAACTCGACAGGTCTGGCCTACGAGCAGTACTTC. This translates into CANSTGLAYEQYF.

The rearrangement links TRBV18 to TRBJ1-1, with TRBD1 identical over 9 bases. The V segment lost 0 bases and the J segment 4 bases; nucleotides outside the gene matches: 3. The germline V gene encodes CDR1 KGHSH and CDR2 LQKENI. The CDR3 runs 15 residues. The CDR3 reads CASSPPGQGPTEAFF. CDR3 nucleotides: TGTGCCAGCTCACCACCGGGACAGGGACCCACTGAAGCTTTCTTT. Variable domain in full (rest from reference TRBV18 and TRBJ1-1): NAGVMQNPRHLVRRRGQEARLRCSPMKGHSHVYWYRQLPEEGLKFMVYLQKENIIDESGMPKERFSAEFPKEGPSILRIQQVVRGDSAAYFCASSPPGQGPTEAFFGQGTRLTVV.

This chain links TRBV5-5 with TRBJ2-7; TRBD1 agrees at 7 bases. Unmatched junction bases numbered 10, after V lost 5 bases and J lost 2 bases. Germline-derived CDR1 and CDR2 are SGHKS and YYEKEE (reference sequence). This CDR3 contains 15 residues. CDR3 coding DNA: TGTGCCAGCAGTTTGAGCCCCGGGACAGCCTACGAGCAGTACTTC. Protein product: CASSLSPGTAYEQYF.

This chain connects TRBV7-8 to TRBJ1-2, with D perhaps matching TRBD1 (6 bases). This CDR3 is built from 14 residues. Germline-derived CDR1 and CDR2 are SGHVS and FQNEAQ. V gave up 5 bases and J gave up 4 bases, with 14 bases separating them. The CDR3 is CASSPTGFSYGYTF. The CDR3 DNA sequence: TGTGCCAGCAGCCCGACAGGCTTCTCCTATGGCTACACCTTC.

There are a few counts of this clone. The chain employs TRBV10-3 and TRBJ2-7; D ambiguous. The V gene lost 2 bases and the J gene lost 6 bases, with 8 bases spanning the gap. The V gene's germline CDR1 is ENHRY and CDR2 SYGVKD. This CDR3 has 12 amino acids. The DNA for the CDR3 is TGTGCCATCAGTGAGGGCCCACTCGAGCAGTACTTC. This translates into CAISEGPLEQYF.

This clone was observed once. The chain uses TRBV18 and TRBJ2-2; either TRBD1 or TRBD2 may supply D (5 bases each). Per germline, CDR1 KGHSH and CDR2 LQKENI. CDR3 length: 14 amino acids. V was shortened by 3 bases and J by 3 bases, with 8 bases between the two germline ends. The CDR3 DNA is TGTGCCAGCTCACCGGGACCTTACACCGGGGAGCTGTTTTTT. It specifies CASSPGPYTGELFF.

This chain joins TRBV6-6 and TRBJ1-6; D remains ambiguous. The CDR3 sequence is 14 residues long. From germline, CDR1 is MNHNY and CDR2 SVGAGI (reference sequence). The ends were cut back, 6 bases at V and 6 bases at J, with 12 bases in the middle. The CDR3 DNA follows: TGTGCCAGCAGCGGGGAAGTGGGTAATTCACCCCTCCACTTT. It codes for CASSGEVGNSPLHF.

V is TRBV6-5 and J is TRBJ1-2; D is ambiguous. V was clipped by 6 bases and J by 4 bases, with 12 bases between them. This CDR3 contains 13 residues. The germline V gene encodes CDR1 MNHEY and CDR2 SVGAGI. CDR3 region: CASRPDRFYGYTF. In DNA, the CDR3 is TGTGCCAGCAGACCCGACCGTTTCTATGGCTACACCTTC.

V is TRBV4-1 and J is TRBJ2-7; TRBD1 matches at 9 bases. The CDR3 runs 16 residues. Per germline, CDR1 MGHRA and CDR2 YSYEKL. The J segment lost 2 bases and the V segment lost 0 bases, leaving 5 bases of the junction unmatched. DNA for the CDR3: TGCGCCAGCAGCCAAGATCGGTGGGACAGGGCCTACGAGCAGTACTTC. Translated: CASSQDRWDRAYEQYF.

This clone was seen once. The rearrangement joins TRBV19 to TRBJ2-4; maybe TRBD1 (6 bases). The CDR3 loop spans 16 amino acids. Germline CDR1 and CDR2: LNHDA and SQIVND (reference sequence). V shed 0 bases and J shed 8 bases, with 17 bases lying between them. The CDR3 DNA is TGTGCCAGTAGTATAGAACAGGGCAGAAAAAGGTACATTCAGTACTTC. Translating gives CASSIEQGRKRYIQYF.

The chain recombines TRBV6-6 with TRBJ1-5; D gene ambiguous. The V gene's germline CDR1 is MNHNY and CDR2 SVGAGI (reference sequence). With 5 bases removed from V and 5 bases from J, the gap between germline ends came to 10 bases. This CDR3 is built from 13 residues. The CDR3 region is CASSPGPHQPQHF. The CDR3 nucleotides are TGTGCCAGCAGTCCCGGGCCACATCAGCCCCAGCATTTT.

The rearrangement joins TRBV18 to TRBJ2-1, with 10 bases lining up with TRBD2. The V and J ends lost 0 bases and 0 bases, in that order; junction bases with no gene match: 5. CDR3 length: 18 residues. Germline CDR1 and CDR2: KGHSH and LQKENI. CDR3 residues: CASSPPGRLAGSYNEQFF. The CDR3 region has the DNA TGTGCCAGCTCACCACCTGGACGACTAGCGGGCTCCTACAATGAGCAGTTCTTC. Using reference TRBV18 and TRBJ2-1 for the parts outside the CDR3, the full variable domain is NAGVMQNPRHLVRRRGQEARLRCSPMKGHSHVYWYRQLPEEGLKFMVYLQKENIIDESGMPKERFSAEFPKEGPSILRIQQVVRGDSAAYFCASSPPGRLAGSYNEQFFGPGTRLTVL.

The CDR3 DNA reads TGCGCCAGCAGCTGGGGAGACCCCTACGAGCAGTACTTC. Amino acids: CASSWGDPYEQYF. The rearrangement links TRBV5-1 to TRBJ2-7; D perhaps matches TRBD2 (5 bases). CDR3 length equals 13 residues. Looked up from germline, CDR1 is SGHRS and CDR2 is YFSETQ. V was cut by 3 bases and J by 2 bases, with 9 bases left in between.

CDR3 DNA: TGTGCCAGCAGTTACCGCCACGAGCAGTACTTC. Encoded protein: CASSYRHEQYF. The chain couples TRBV6-5 to TRBJ2-7; D not resolved. CDR3 size: 11 residues. The V gene lost 2 bases and the J gene lost 5 bases, with 4 bases spanning the gap. Germline CDR1 reads MNHEY; CDR2 reads SVGAGI.

The rearrangement uses TRBV19 and TRBJ2-3; TRBD2 might be the D (5 bases). V lost 3 bases, J lost 0 bases, and 16 bases lay in between. Germline loops: CDR1 LNHDA, CDR2 SQIVND (reference sequence). This CDR3 region has 17 residues. The CDR3, as DNA: TGTGCCAGTAGTATCCCCGAGGGAGTAGCTAGCACAGATACGCAGTATTTT. Translation gives CASSIPEGVASTDTQYF. Variable domain in full (rest from reference TRBV19 and TRBJ2-3): DGGITQSPKYLFRKEGQNVTLSCEQNLNHDAMYWYRQDPGQGLRLIYYSQIVNDFQKGDIAEGYSVSREKKESFPLTVTSAQKNPTAFYLCASSIPEGVASTDTQYFGPGTRLTVL.

The chain has TRBV11-3 and TRBJ2-3; D not certain. Germline CDR1 reads SGHNT; CDR2 reads YENEEA. V dropped 5 bases and J dropped 1 base, with 7 bases sitting between them. There are 13 residues in the CDR3. The CDR3 reads CASSPQGTDTQYF. The DNA of the CDR3 is TGTGCCAGCAGCCCCCAAGGCACAGATACGCAGTATTTT.

The chain links TRBV7-3 to TRBJ2-4; possibly TRBD2 for D (6 bases). This CDR3 region has 12 residues. Germline V gene data show CDR1 as SGHTA and CDR2 as FQGTGA. CDR3 in amino acids: CSGGLAKNIQYF. The CDR3 nucleotides are TGTTCCGGAGGGTTAGCCAAAAACATTCAGTACTTC.

Only one count was recorded for this clone. The rearrangement joins TRBV6-6 to TRBJ2-2, with a weak D call TRBD1 (6 bases). The CDR3 has 14 amino acids. CDR1 MNHNY and CDR2 SVGAGI come from the germline V gene (reference sequence). Trimming took 10 bases from V and 2 from J, leaving 14 bases between them. The CDR3 nucleotides are TGTGCCACTCACAAGGGGGACAACACCGGGGAGCTGTTTTTT. Translated, it gives CATHKGDNTGELFF.

The V gene is TRBV7-2, the J gene TRBJ2-7; D perhaps matches TRBD2 (6 bases). This CDR3 spans 17 amino acids. Germline V gene sequence: CDR1 SGHTA, CDR2 FQGNSA. The germline V and J ends were trimmed by 5 bases and 2 bases, with 22 bases remaining between them. The CDR3 nucleotides are TGTGCCAGCAGCCAGTGGGGACTTCCTAGGGGCACCTACGAGCAGTACTTC. Encoded protein: CASSQWGLPRGTYEQYF.

This chain links TRBV27 with TRBJ2-3; D call uncertain. Trimming left V 5 bases short and J 2 bases short, with 8 bases between. The CDR3 has 13 residues. Germline lookup yields CDR1 MNHEY and CDR2 SMNVEV (reference sequence). The CDR3 region has the DNA TGTGCCAGCAGTCCTTACAACACAGATACGCAGTATTTT. This sequence encodes CASSPYNTDTQYF.

This clone was seen once. J is TRBJ2-6 and V is TRBV2, with 7 nucleotides matching TRBD1. The CDR3 contains 17 residues. Trimming cost V 1 base and J 4 bases; bases outside gene matches: 7. Germline V gene lookup returns CDR1 SNHLY and CDR2 FYNNEI. The CDR3 region is CASSEGGRGLGANVLTF. The CDR3, as DNA: TGTGCCAGCAGTGAAGGAGGCAGGGGGTTAGGGGCCAACGTCCTGACTTTC.

This clone turned up a few times. V usage is TRBV6-6 and J usage is TRBJ2-7; the D is unclear. Germline values: CDR1 MNHNY, CDR2 SVGAGI (reference sequence). The CDR3 extends over 13 amino acids. Trimming cost V 2 bases and J 0 bases, with 5 bases left between them. The CDR3 DNA sequence: TGTGCCAGCAGTTACGGTACCTCCTACGAGCAGTACTTC. Its translation: CASSYGTSYEQYF.

This chain links TRBV7-8 with TRBJ2-7; D remains ambiguous. V was pared by 5 bases and J by 7 bases, with 9 bases between. Per germline, CDR1 SGHVS and CDR2 FQNEAQ. This CDR3 has 11 amino acids. The DNA for the CDR3 is TGTGCCAGCAGCCCTTGGGAAGAGCAGTACTTC. As protein: CASSPWEEQYF.

The chain carries TRBV7-3 and TRBJ1-4; 7 bases are shared with TRBD1. The V gene end was trimmed by 5 bases and the J gene end by 6 bases; junction bases not matched to a gene: 12. Germline V gene lookup returns CDR1 SGHTA and CDR2 FQGTGA. The CDR3 covers 16 residues. CDR3 sequence reads: CASSPNGRQGYEKLFF. The DNA of the CDR3 is TGTGCCAGCAGCCCCAATGGTCGACAGGGCTATGAAAAACTGTTTTTT. The full variable domain, completed using reference TRBV7-3 and TRBJ1-4, is GAGVSQTPSNKVTEKGKYVELRCDPISGHTALYWYRQSLGQGPEFLIYFQGTGAADDSGLPNDRFFAVRPEGSVSTLKIQRTERGDSAVYLCASSPNGRQGYEKLFFGSGTQLSVL.

The gene calls are TRBV7-2 and TRBJ2-1; the D gene is possibly TRBD2 (6 bases). Germline lookup yields CDR1 SGHTA and CDR2 FQGNSA. The CDR3 length is 14 residues. The ends were cut back, 7 bases at V and 8 bases at J, with 18 bases in the middle. As DNA, the CDR3 is TGTGCCAGCATCAAATACGGACTAATCGATGAGCAGTTCTTC. It translates to CASIKYGLIDEQFF.

This chain connects TRBV19 to TRBJ2-2, with D unresolved. CDR1 LNHDA and CDR2 SQIVND come from the germline V gene (reference sequence). Trimming removed 2 bases from V and 6 bases from J, with 10 bases in between. The CDR3 totals 14 residues. The CDR3 DNA reads TGTGCCAGTAGTATACCTGGTTTGGCCGGGGAGCTGTTTTTT. Its translation is CASSIPGLAGELFF.

The chain links TRBV28 to TRBJ2-7; D is perhaps TRBD1 or TRBD2 (5 bases each). The CDR3 is made up of 15 amino acids. V shed 4 bases and J shed 0 bases, with 13 bases lying between them. Germline CDR1 reads MDHEN; CDR2 reads SYDVKM. The CDR3 here is CASSSRDRLSYEQYF. In nucleotides, the CDR3 is TGTGCCAGCAGTTCCCGGGACCGCCTCTCCTACGAGCAGTACTTC.